The 10 T cell receptor beta chains reported below all come from one sample, sequenced in a study of sequential checkpoint blockade in melanoma. The treatment was: randomized to nivolumab then ipilimumab (arm A) or the reverse (arm B). Using immunoSEQ multiplex PCR, the repertoire was profiled, and TCRdb retains in-frame clones only, with some absent. The data hold about 19,000 clones, with around 78% observed a single time. The source was CD8+ T cells sorted from blood (inferred from file names), collected from a patient given nivolumab and ipilimumab in sequence. These receptors all stem from a human donor with melanoma.

The CDR3 DNA follows: TGCGCCAGCAGCTTGGAACAGGGTAGTATAGACACCATATATTTT. Protein sequence: CASSLEQGSIDTIYF. This rearrangement joins TRBV5-1 to TRBJ1-3, with D possibly being TRBD1 (6 bases). Germline V gene data show CDR1 as SGHRS and CDR2 as YFSETQ. V gave up 0 bases and J gave up 8 bases, with 15 bases separating them. The CDR3 is 15 amino acids.

The chain links TRBV7-9 to TRBJ2-6; maybe TRBD2 (7 bases). Per the germline V gene, CDR1 is SEHNR and CDR2 is FQNEAQ (reference sequence). Trimming stripped 11 bases from V and 3 bases from J, with 14 bases between. The CDR3 runs to 14 residues. The CDR3 coding sequence is TGTGCCCAGGGGTCTAGCGGTGGGGCCAACGTCCTGACTTTC. Protein product: CAQGSSGGANVLTF.

This chain uses TRBV27 with TRBJ1-3; a weak D match, TRBD1 (6 bases). Germline lookup yields CDR1 MNHEY and CDR2 SMNVEV (reference sequence). V was cut by 7 bases and J by 1 base, with 14 bases left in between. The CDR3 loop spans 15 amino acids. The chain's CDR3 is CASKSTGLSGNTIYF. CDR3 nucleotide sequence: TGTGCCAGCAAGTCGACAGGCCTATCTGGAAACACCATATATTTT.

The V and J genes are TRBV9 and TRBJ2-7; D perhaps matches TRBD2 (7 bases). Germline values: CDR1 SGDLS, CDR2 YYNGEE. The CDR3 loop spans 15 amino acids. With 3 bases removed from V and 6 bases from J, the gap between germline ends came to 19 bases. CDR3 loop: CASSDPRGARSEQYF. DNA for the CDR3: TGTGCCAGCAGCGACCCCCGGGGGGCGCGGTCCGAGCAGTACTTC. Full variable domain (rest looked up from reference TRBV9 and TRBJ2-7): DSGVTQTPKHLITATGQRVTLRCSPRSGDLSVYWYQQSLDQGLQFLIQYYNGEERAKGNILERFSAQQFPDLHSELNLSSLELGDSALYFCASSDPRGARSEQYFGPGTRLTVT.

The chain has TRBV18 and TRBJ1-1; tentative D call: TRBD1 (5 bases). Germline lookup yields CDR1 KGHSH and CDR2 LQKENI. V was trimmed by 3 bases and J by 8 bases, leaving 13 bases between them. The CDR3 runs 13 residues. CDR3 in amino acids: CASSPGAGNEAFF. CDR3 nucleotide sequence: TGTGCCAGCTCACCTGGGGCGGGGAACGAAGCTTTCTTT.

The chain employs TRBV6-5 and TRBJ2-1; TRBD2 matches 8 bases. CDR1 and CDR2 from the germline V gene are MNHEY and SVGAGI. V trimming: 5 bases; J trimming: 3 bases; junction bases outside the gene matches: 6. CDR3 size: 15 residues. The CDR3 coding sequence is TGTGCCAGCAGTCCCGGGGGGGCCCTCTACAATGAGCAGTTCTTC. Its translation: CASSPGGALYNEQFF.

The chain recombines TRBV7-3 with TRBJ2-7, with 7 bases matching TRBD1. After removal of 5 bases from V and 2 bases from J, the junction contained 6 bases not matched to a gene. There are 14 residues in the CDR3. In germline, CDR1 is SGHTA, CDR2 FQGTGA. CDR3 coding DNA: TGTGCCAGCAGCCCGTCGACAGGGACCTACGAGCAGTACTTC. Amino acid sequence: CASSPSTGTYEQYF.

The genes are TRBV2 and TRBJ1-3; 9 nucleotides align to TRBD1. The V gene end was trimmed by 6 bases and the J gene end by 3 bases; junction bases not matched to a gene: 15. The CDR3 length is 18 residues. Germline CDR1 is SNHLY and CDR2 is FYNNEI. CDR3 DNA sequence: TGTGCCAGCAGCCATCCCGGGACAGGGCGGCTCCATGGAAACACCATATATTTT. Encoded protein: CASSHPGTGRLHGNTIYF.

Here the CDR3 reads CASSSGLSYEQYF. CDR3 sequence (DNA): TGTGCCAGCAGCTCGGGACTGTCCTACGAGCAGTACTTC. The chain employs TRBV13 and TRBJ2-5, with a weak D call TRBD2 (6 bases). The DNA end is a closer match to TRBJ2-7, so the J assignment may be wrong. Germline lookup yields CDR1 PRHDT and CDR2 FYEKMQ (reference sequence). The CDR3 totals 13 residues.

The chain joins TRBV5-4 to TRBJ2-7; TRBD1 matches at 8 bases. The CDR3 totals 16 residues. The germline V gene has CDR1 SGHNT and CDR2 YYREEE (reference sequence). After removal of 0 bases from V and 6 bases from J, the junction contained 11 bases not matched to a gene. The CDR3 nucleotides read TGTGCCAGCAGCTTGGCCCTGGCAGGGGGCCTACCCGAGCAGTACTTC. Protein: CASSLALAGGLPEQYF. Filled out from reference TRBV5-4 and TRBJ2-7, the complete variable domain reads ETGVTQSPTHLIKTRGQQVTLRCSSQSGHNTVSWYQQALGQGPQFIFQYYREEENGRGNFPPRFSGLQFPNYSSELNVNALELDDSALYLCASSLALAGGLPEQYFGPGTRLTVT.